These 23 T cell receptor beta chains were sequenced from one sample in a study of beta chain features in type 1 diabetes. Sequenced material consisted of expressed TCRB transcripts (all of the isolated RNA was reverse transcribed). Assay used: immunoSEQ multiplex PCR; TCRdb lists only in-frame clones, some missing. The repertoire holds roughly 150,000 clones, with approximately 12% as singletons. The material sequenced was central memory CD4+ T cells from blood. The receptors come from a young man in good health.

This chain uses TRBV4-2 with TRBJ2-4, with TRBD2 matching 12 bases. The CDR3 spans 15 residues. J was trimmed by 10 bases and V by 4 bases; bases with no gene match: 8. The germline gives CDR1 LGHNA, CDR2 YNFKEQ. Here the CDR3 reads CASSPRLAGDLIQYF. The CDR3 nucleotides read TGTGCCAGCAGCCCTCGACTAGCGGGGGACTTAATTCAGTACTTC.

The chain employs TRBV7-2 and TRBJ1-1, with unresolved D. The germline CDR1 and CDR2 sequences are SGHTA and FQGNSA. This CDR3 region has 14 residues. V gave up 6 bases and J gave up 8 bases, with 19 bases separating them. The CDR3 loop is CASRLGPGSAEAFF. In DNA, the CDR3 is TGTGCCAGCAGACTCGGGCCAGGTTCGGCCGAAGCTTTCTTT. Complete variable domain (other parts from reference TRBV7-2 and TRBJ1-1): GAGVSQSPSNKVTEKGKDVELRCDPISGHTALYWYRQSLGQGLEFLIYFQGNSAPDKSGLPSDRFSAERTGGSVSTLTIQRTQQEDSAVYLCASRLGPGSAEAFFGQGTRLTVV.

This clone has a count of ten or more. The chain joins TRBV28 to TRBJ2-4, with a tentative D call TRBD2 (6 bases). This CDR3 comprises 18 residues. Germline-derived CDR1 and CDR2 are MDHEN and SYDVKM. Trimming took 6 bases from V and 0 from J, leaving 21 bases between them. The chain's CDR3 is CASSPPVGGGLAKNIQYF. The CDR3 DNA follows: TGTGCCAGCAGCCCGCCAGTTGGTGGGGGACTAGCCAAAAACATTCAGTACTTC.

This chain joins TRBV6-1 and TRBJ2-5; the D is unclear. This CDR3 has 13 amino acids. Germline CDR1 MNHNS, CDR2 SASEGT. The V and J ends lost 4 bases and 5 bases respectively, with 11 bases between them. The CDR3 DNA follows: TGTGCCAGCAGTGCCAGGTCGATGGAGACCCAGTACTTC. Translated: CASSARSMETQYF.

The J gene is TRBJ2-7, the V gene TRBV28, with 7 bases aligning to TRBD1. The V gene's germline CDR1 is MDHEN and CDR2 SYDVKM. The J segment lost 2 bases and the V segment lost 4 bases, leaving 2 bases of the junction unmatched. The CDR3 contains 13 residues. CDR3 loop: CASSWGTAYEQYF. The CDR3 DNA reads TGTGCCAGCAGTTGGGGGACAGCCTACGAGCAGTACTTC.

The rearrangement joins TRBV29-1 to TRBJ2-5; 11 bases map to TRBD2. The J segment lost 3 bases and the V segment lost 6 bases, leaving 6 bases of the junction unmatched. The CDR3 covers 14 residues. CDR1 is SQVTM and CDR2 is ANQGSEA in the germline V gene. The CDR3: CSVSGTSGKETQYF. CDR3 coding DNA: TGCAGCGTCTCCGGGACTAGCGGAAAAGAGACCCAGTACTTC.

Only a few counts were recorded for this clone. This rearrangement joins TRBV7-2 to TRBJ2-4; possibly TRBD2 for D (6 bases). This CDR3 contains 15 residues. Trimming took off 5 bases at V and 7 bases at J, with 18 bases between the two ends. Germline CDR1 reads SGHTA; CDR2 reads FQGNSA. The CDR3 loop is CASSPSGRGENIQYF. CDR3 sequence (DNA): TGTGCCAGCAGCCCGAGCGGGCGTGGGGAGAACATTCAGTACTTC.

V and J are TRBV11-1 and TRBJ2-1; 7 positions match TRBD2. The CDR3 extends over 16 amino acids. Germline loops: CDR1 SGHAT, CDR2 FQDESV (reference sequence). The ends lost 5 bases at V and 5 bases at J; junction bases unmatched: 12. This CDR3 reads CASSPQGGGGDNEQFF. The CDR3 nucleotides read TGTGCCAGCAGCCCGCAAGGCGGGGGAGGGGACAATGAGCAGTTCTTC. Combining the CDR3 with reference TRBV11-1 and TRBJ2-1 gives the whole variable domain EAEVAQSPRYKITEKSQAVAFWCDPISGHATLYWYRQILGQGPELLVQFQDESVVDDSQLPKDRFSAERLKGVDSTLKIQPAELGDSAMYLCASSPQGGGGDNEQFFGPGTRLTVL.

The chain links TRBV4-1 to TRBJ2-7, with 9 bases fitting TRBD1. With V trimmed by 5 bases and J by 4 bases, 15 bases remained unmatched. The CDR3 loop spans 17 amino acids. Germline loops: CDR1 MGHRA, CDR2 YSYEKL. This chain's CDR3 is CASSTLPPGQGIYEQYF. CDR3 bases: TGCGCCAGCAGCACCCTTCCGCCGGGACAGGGAATATACGAGCAGTACTTC.

CDR3 protein: CAWSMLGAMNTEAFF. CDR3 coding DNA: TGTGCCTGGAGTATGTTGGGGGCCATGAACACTGAAGCTTTCTTT. The chain recombines TRBV30 with TRBJ1-1; maybe TRBD1 (6 bases). This CDR3 spans 15 amino acids. Germline CDR1 and CDR2: GTSNPN and SVGIG (reference sequence). Trimming took off 2 bases at V and 0 bases at J, with 13 bases between the two ends.

This clone was found many times. The gene calls are TRBV29-1 and TRBJ2-6; no definite D call. The CDR3 extends over 16 amino acids. From germline, CDR1 is SQVTM and CDR2 ANQGSEA. V was shortened by 6 bases and J by 0 bases, with 15 bases between the two germline ends. CDR3 nucleotides: TGCAGCGTACGACGCGACACGTCCTCTGGGGCCAACGTCCTGACTTTC. Its translation is CSVRRDTSSGANVLTF.

The sample holds a few counts of this clone. The rearrangement joins TRBV29-1 to TRBJ1-4; no definite D call. V gave up 7 bases and J gave up 4 bases, with 7 bases separating them. Germline V gene data show CDR1 as SQVTM and CDR2 as ANQGSEA. The CDR3 is made up of 11 amino acids. This CDR3 is CSGGYNEKLFF. CDR3 DNA: TGCAGCGGAGGTTATAATGAAAAACTGTTTTTT.

The chain couples TRBV10-3 to TRBJ2-7, with TRBD2 identical over 12 bases. The CDR3 covers 14 residues. Trimming took 7 bases from V and 4 from J; bases not matched to a gene: 5. CDR1 ENHRY and CDR2 SYGVKD come from the germline V gene. In DNA form, the CDR3 reads TGTGCCATCAAGAAGACTAGCGGGAGTTACGAGCAGTACTTC. The encoded protein is CAIKKTSGSYEQYF.

The chain combines TRBV27 with TRBJ2-1; 10 positions match TRBD2. Germline CDR1 MNHEY, CDR2 SMNVEV (reference sequence). The V and J ends lost 5 bases and 0 bases, in that order; junction bases with no gene match: 7. This CDR3 spans 17 amino acids. CDR3 DNA sequence: TGTGCCAGCAGTCGCGGACTAGCGGAGAGCTCCTACAATGAGCAGTTCTTC. Amino acid sequence: CASSRGLAESSYNEQFF.

The chain joins TRBV7-8 to TRBJ2-1; 7 bases align to TRBD1. This CDR3 contains 14 residues. The V and J ends lost 7 bases and 4 bases, in that order; junction bases with no gene match: 7. CDR1 is SGHVS, CDR2 FQNEAQ, per germline. The CDR3 sequence is CASTPGQLYNEQFF. For the CDR3, the DNA is TGTGCCAGCACCCCGGGACAGTTATACAATGAGCAGTTCTTC.

The J gene is TRBJ2-5, the V gene TRBV11-1; TRBD1 agrees at 11 bases. Trimming at V came to 6 bases and at J to 4 bases, leaving 13 bases not matched to a gene. Germline loops: CDR1 SGHAT, CDR2 FQDESV (reference sequence). This CDR3 region has 17 residues. This CDR3 is CASRMDRGRMRGETQYF. For the CDR3, the DNA is TGTGCCAGCAGGATGGACAGGGGGCGCATGAGGGGAGAGACCCAGTACTTC.

In the case of this clone: This may be a read error: a much more frequent sequence differs by one nucleotide. The rearrangement uses TRBV10-3 and TRBJ2-7; D is possibly TRBD1 (6 bases). CDR1 ENHRY and CDR2 SYGVKD come from the germline V gene. The V end lost 2 bases, the J end lost 10 bases, and 15 bases lay between the germline ends. CDR3 length: 13 residues. The CDR3 is CAISEAVQGIQYF. The CDR3 region has the DNA TGTGCCATCAGTGAGGCAGTACAGGGCATACAGTACTTC.

In this sample, this clone turned up many times. This chain joins TRBV28 and TRBJ2-7, with 7 bases aligning to TRBD2. J gave up 7 bases and V 5 bases, and 11 bases lay outside the gene matches. The CDR3 is 14 residues long. Germline CDR1 MDHEN, CDR2 SYDVKM. The CDR3 DNA reads TGTGCCAGCAGTCCGGGGGGACCGTCTGGAGAGCAGTACTTC. It encodes CASSPGGPSGEQYF.

With regard to this clone: Germline and junction disagree at one end, which may indicate a read error. The chain combines TRBV7-9 with TRBJ2-7; D is ambiguous. CDR1 is SEHNR, CDR2 FQNEAQ, per germline (reference sequence). The CDR3 loop spans 11 amino acids. The CDR3, as DNA: TGCGCCAGCAGCTCAGATTACGAGCAGTACTTC. Translation: CASSSDYEQYF.

Remarks on this clone: One junction end disagrees with the germline gene, perhaps due to a read error. The V call is TRBV13, the J call TRBJ2-5, with a weak D call TRBD1 (6 bases). This CDR3 is 13 amino acids long. Germline CDR1 is PRHDT and CDR2 is FYEKMQ (reference sequence). This CDR3 reads CASSLRGGEAQYF. DNA for the CDR3: TGTGCCAGCAGCTTAAGAGGGGGAGAGGCCCAGTACTTC.

The chain uses TRBV7-2 and TRBJ2-5; 8 bases match TRBD1. The germline V gene has CDR1 SGHTA and CDR2 FQGNSA. This CDR3 has 16 amino acids. Trimming took 7 bases from V and 7 from J; bases not matched to a gene: 17. CDR3 nucleotide sequence: TGTGCCAGCATGCTTACCGCAGGACAGGGCCTGGGGACCCAGTACTTC. This gives the protein CASMLTAGQGLGTQYF.

The CDR3 region has the DNA TGCAGCGTTGAAGATCGGGGCCGTCGCAATCCCGGGGAGCTGTTTTTT. Protein sequence: CSVEDRGRRNPGELFF. The chain recombines TRBV29-1 with TRBJ2-2; tentatively, D is TRBD1 or TRBD2 (5 bases each). V was cut by 0 bases and J by 6 bases, with 17 bases left in between. Germline-derived CDR1 and CDR2 are SQVTM and ANQGSEA. There are 16 residues in the CDR3.

This clone was counted between two and nine times. This sequence joins TRBV6-6 and TRBJ2-5; D perhaps matches TRBD1 (7 bases). Germline loops: CDR1 MNHNY, CDR2 SVGAGI (reference sequence). The CDR3 consists of 13 residues. V was pared by 7 bases and J by 6 bases, with 15 bases between. The CDR3 here is CASTTTGRQTQYF. DNA of the CDR3: TGTGCCAGCACTACGACAGGGAGGCAGACCCAGTACTTC.